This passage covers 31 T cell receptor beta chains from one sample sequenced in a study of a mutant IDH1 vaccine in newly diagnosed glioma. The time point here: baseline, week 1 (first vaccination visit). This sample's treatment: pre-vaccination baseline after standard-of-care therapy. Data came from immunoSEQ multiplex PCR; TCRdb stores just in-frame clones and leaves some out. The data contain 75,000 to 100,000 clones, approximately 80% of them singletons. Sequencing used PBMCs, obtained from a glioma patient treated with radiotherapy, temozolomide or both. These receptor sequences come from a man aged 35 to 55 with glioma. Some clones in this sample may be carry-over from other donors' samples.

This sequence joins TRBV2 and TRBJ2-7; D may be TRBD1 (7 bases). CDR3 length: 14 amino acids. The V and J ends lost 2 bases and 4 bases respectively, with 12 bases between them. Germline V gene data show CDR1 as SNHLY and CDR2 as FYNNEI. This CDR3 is CASSEQGGIYEQYF. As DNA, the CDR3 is TGTGCCAGCAGTGAACAGGGGGGAATTTACGAGCAGTACTTC.

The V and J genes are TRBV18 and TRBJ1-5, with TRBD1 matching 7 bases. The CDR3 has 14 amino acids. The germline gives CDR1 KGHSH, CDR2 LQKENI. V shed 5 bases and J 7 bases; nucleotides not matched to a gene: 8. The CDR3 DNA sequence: TGTGCCAGCTCATCGACAGGGCCACCGCAGCCCCAGCATTTT. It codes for CASSSTGPPQPQHF.

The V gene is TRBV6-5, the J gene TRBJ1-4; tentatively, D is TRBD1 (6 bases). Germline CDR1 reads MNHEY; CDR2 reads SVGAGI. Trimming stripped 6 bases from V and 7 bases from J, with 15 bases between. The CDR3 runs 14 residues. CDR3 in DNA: TGTGCCAGCAGAGCGTGGGGGCAGGGTGAAAAACTGTTTTTT. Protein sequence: CASRAWGQGEKLFF.

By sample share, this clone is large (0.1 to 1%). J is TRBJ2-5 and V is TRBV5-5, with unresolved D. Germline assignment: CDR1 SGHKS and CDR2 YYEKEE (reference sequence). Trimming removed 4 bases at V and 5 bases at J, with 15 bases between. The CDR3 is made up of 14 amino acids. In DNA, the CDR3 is TGTGCCAGCAGCCGGGCGAGGATTATGGAGACCCAGTACTTC. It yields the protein CASSRARIMETQYF.

This CDR3 is CAWSVSDNQPQHF. The DNA of the CDR3 is TGTGCCTGGAGTGTCTCAGACAATCAGCCCCAGCATTTT. This sequence joins TRBV30 and TRBJ1-5; D is uncertain. In germline, CDR1 is GTSNPN, CDR2 SVGIG (reference sequence). The CDR3 is made up of 13 amino acids. The V and J ends lost 0 bases and 3 bases respectively, with 6 bases between them. The variable domain in full, completed from reference TRBV30 and TRBJ1-5, reads SQTIHQWPATLVQPVGSPLSLECTVEGTSNPNLYWYRQAAGRGLQLLFYSVGIGQISSEVPQNLSASRPQDRQFILSSKKLLLSDSGFYLCAWSVSDNQPQHFGDGTRLSIL.

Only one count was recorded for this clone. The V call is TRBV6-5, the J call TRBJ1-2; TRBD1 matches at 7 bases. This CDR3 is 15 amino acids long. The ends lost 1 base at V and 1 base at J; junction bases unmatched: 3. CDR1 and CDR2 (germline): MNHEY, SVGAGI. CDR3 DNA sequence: TGTGCCAGCAGTTACTGGCACAGGGGTAACTATGGCTACACCTTC. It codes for CASSYWHRGNYGYTF.

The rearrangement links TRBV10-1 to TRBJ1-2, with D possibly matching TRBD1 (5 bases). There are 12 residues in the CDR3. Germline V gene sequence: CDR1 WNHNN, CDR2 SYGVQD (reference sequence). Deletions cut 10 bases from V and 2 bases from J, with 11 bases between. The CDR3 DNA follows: TGCGCCATATCCAGGGAAAACTATGGCTACACCTTC. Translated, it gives CAISRENYGYTF.

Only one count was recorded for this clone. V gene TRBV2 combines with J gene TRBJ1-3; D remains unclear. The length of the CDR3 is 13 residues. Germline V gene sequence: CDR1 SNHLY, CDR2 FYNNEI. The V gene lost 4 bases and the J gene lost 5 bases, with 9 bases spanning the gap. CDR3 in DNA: TGTGCCAGCAGTGGGGGAGGAAGAAACACCATATATTTT. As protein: CASSGGGRNTIYF.

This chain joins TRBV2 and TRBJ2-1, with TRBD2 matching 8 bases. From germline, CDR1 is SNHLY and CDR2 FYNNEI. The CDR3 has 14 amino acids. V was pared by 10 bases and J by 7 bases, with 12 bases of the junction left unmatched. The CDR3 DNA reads TGTGCCACAAGCGGGGGCCAACCCGGGAATGAGCAGTTCTTC. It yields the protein CATSGGQPGNEQFF.

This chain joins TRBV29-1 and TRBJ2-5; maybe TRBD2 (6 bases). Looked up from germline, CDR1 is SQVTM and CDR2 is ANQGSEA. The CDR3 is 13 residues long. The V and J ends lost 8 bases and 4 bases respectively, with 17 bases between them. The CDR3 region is CSTTNLGGETQYF. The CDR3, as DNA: TGCAGCACCACTAACTTGGGGGGAGAGACCCAGTACTTC.

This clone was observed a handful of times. The CDR3 is CASRLLGAGYGYTF. The CDR3 DNA is TGTGCCAGCAGGTTACTGGGTGCAGGGTATGGCTACACCTTC. V gene TRBV5-4 combines with J gene TRBJ1-2; perhaps TRBD1 as D (5 bases). CDR1 is SGHNT and CDR2 is YYREEE in the germline V gene (reference sequence). Trimming shortened V by 5 bases and J by 5 bases, and 16 bases separated the two germline ends. This CDR3 comprises 14 residues. The entire variable domain, with the rest obtained from reference TRBV5-4 and TRBJ1-2, is as follows: ETGVTQSPTHLIKTRGQQVTLRCSSQSGHNTVSWYQQALGQGPQFIFQYYREEENGRGNFPPRFSGLQFPNYSSELNVNALELDDSALYLCASRLLGAGYGYTFGSGTRLTVV.

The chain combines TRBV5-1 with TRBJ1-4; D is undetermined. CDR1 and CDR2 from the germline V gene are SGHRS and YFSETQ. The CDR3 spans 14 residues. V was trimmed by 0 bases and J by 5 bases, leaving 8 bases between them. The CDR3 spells CASSLGGGNEKLFF. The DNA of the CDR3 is TGCGCCAGCAGCTTGGGCGGCGGGAATGAAAAACTGTTTTTT. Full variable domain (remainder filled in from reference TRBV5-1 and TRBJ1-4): KAGVTQTPRYLIKTRGQQVTLSCSPISGHRSVSWYQQTPGQGLQFLFEYFSETQRNKGNFPGRFSGRQFSNSRSEMNVSTLELGDSALYLCASSLGGGNEKLFFGSGTQLSVL.

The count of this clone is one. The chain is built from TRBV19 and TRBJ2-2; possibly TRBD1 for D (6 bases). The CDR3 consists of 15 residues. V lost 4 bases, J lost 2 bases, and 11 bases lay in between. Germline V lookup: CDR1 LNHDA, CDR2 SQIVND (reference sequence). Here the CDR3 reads CASSNGGHNTGELFF. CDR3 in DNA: TGTGCCAGTAGTAATGGGGGACACAACACCGGGGAGCTGTTTTTT.

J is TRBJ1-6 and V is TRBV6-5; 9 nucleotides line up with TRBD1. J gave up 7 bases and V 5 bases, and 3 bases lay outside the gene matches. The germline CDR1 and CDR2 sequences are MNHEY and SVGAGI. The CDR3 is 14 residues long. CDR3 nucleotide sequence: TGTGCCAGCAGTCAGACAGGGGGGAATTCACCCCTCCACTTT. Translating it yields CASSQTGGNSPLHF.

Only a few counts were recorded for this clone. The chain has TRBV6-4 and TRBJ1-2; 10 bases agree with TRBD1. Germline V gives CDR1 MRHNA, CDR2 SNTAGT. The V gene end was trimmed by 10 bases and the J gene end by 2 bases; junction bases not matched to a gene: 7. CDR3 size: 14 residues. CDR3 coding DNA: TGTGCCACCCGCGGGACAGGGGTGAACTATGGCTACACCTTC. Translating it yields CATRGTGVNYGYTF.

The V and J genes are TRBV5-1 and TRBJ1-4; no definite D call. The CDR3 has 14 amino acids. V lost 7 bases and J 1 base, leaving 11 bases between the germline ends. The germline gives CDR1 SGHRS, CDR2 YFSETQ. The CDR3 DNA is TGCGCCAGCTCCCAGGAGGGAACTAATGAAAAACTGTTTTTT. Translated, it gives CASSQEGTNEKLFF.

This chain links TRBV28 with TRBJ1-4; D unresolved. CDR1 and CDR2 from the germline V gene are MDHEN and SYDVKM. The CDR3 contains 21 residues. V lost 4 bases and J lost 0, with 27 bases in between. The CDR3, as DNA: TGTGCCAGCAGTTCCCTCGACGGGCCCTTTGCAACCTTTGCAACTAATGAAAAACTGTTTTTT. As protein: CASSSLDGPFATFATNEKLFF. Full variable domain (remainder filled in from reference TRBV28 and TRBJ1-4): DVKVTQSSRYLVKRTGEKVFLECVQDMDHENMFWYRQDPGLGLRLIYFSYDVKMKEKGDIPEGYSVSREKKERFSLILESASTNQTSMYLCASSSLDGPFATFATNEKLFFGSGTQLSVL.

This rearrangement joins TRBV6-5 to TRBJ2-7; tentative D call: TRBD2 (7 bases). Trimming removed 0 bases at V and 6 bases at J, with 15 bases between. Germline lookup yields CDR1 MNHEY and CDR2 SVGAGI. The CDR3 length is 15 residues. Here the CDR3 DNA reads TGTGCCAGCAGTTACTCGAGTAAGGGGGGGTCCGAGCAGTACTTC. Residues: CASSYSSKGGSEQYF.

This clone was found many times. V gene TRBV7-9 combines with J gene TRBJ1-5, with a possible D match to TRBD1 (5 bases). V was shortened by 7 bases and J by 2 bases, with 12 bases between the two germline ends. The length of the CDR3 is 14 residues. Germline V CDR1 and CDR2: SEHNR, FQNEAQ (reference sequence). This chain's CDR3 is CASTGRDGNQPQHF. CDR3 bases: TGTGCCAGCACAGGCAGGGATGGCAATCAGCCCCAGCATTTT.

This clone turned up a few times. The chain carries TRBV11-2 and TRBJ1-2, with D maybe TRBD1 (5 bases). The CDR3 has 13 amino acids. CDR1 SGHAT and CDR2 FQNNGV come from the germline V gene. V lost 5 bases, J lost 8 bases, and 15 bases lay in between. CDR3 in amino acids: CASSQGHQGGYTF. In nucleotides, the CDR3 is TGTGCCAGCAGCCAAGGGCACCAGGGAGGCTACACCTTC.

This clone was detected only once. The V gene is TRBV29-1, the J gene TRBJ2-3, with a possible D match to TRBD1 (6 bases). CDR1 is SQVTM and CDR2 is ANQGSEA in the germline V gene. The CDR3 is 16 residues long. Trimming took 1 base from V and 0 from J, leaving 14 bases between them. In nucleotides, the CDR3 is TGCAGCGTTGAAGGGACAGACGACTCTAGCACAGATACGCAGTATTTT. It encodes CSVEGTDDSSTDTQYF.

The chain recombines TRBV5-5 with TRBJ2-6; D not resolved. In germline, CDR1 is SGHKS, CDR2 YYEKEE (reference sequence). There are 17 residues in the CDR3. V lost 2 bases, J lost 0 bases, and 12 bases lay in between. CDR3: CASSFGQISSGANVLTF. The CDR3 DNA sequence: TGTGCCAGCAGCTTTGGGCAGATCAGCTCTGGGGCCAACGTCCTGACTTTC.

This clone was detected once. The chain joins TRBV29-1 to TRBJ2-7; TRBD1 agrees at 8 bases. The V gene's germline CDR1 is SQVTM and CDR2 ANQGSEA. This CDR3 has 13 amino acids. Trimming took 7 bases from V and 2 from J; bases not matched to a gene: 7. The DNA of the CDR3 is TGCAGCGCTAGGACAGGGACAACCTACGAGCAGTACTTC. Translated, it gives CSARTGTTYEQYF.

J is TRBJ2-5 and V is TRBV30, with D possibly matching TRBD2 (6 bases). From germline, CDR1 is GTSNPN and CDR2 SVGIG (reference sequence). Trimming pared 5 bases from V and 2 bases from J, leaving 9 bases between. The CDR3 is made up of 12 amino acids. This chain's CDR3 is CAWGTLQETQYF. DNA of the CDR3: TGTGCCTGGGGGACTCTACAAGAGACCCAGTACTTC.

CDR3 loop: CASSLWGEGEQYF. The CDR3 DNA follows: TGTGCCAGCAGTTTATGGGGGGAAGGCGAGCAGTACTTC. The V gene is TRBV27, the J gene TRBJ2-7, with D possibly TRBD2 on 6 matching bases. V gave up 1 base and J gave up 6 bases, with 10 bases separating them. This CDR3 contains 13 residues. The germline V gene has CDR1 MNHEY and CDR2 SMNVEV (reference sequence).

For the CDR3, the DNA is TGCAGCGTTGGAAGGGGTCCTCAGCCCCAGCATTTT. Translated, it gives CSVGRGPQPQHF. The V gene is TRBV29-1, the J gene TRBJ1-5; the D gene is possibly TRBD1 (5 bases). CDR3 length: 12 residues. V dropped 4 bases and J dropped 6 bases, with 10 bases sitting between them. Germline-derived CDR1 and CDR2 are SQVTM and ANQGSEA.

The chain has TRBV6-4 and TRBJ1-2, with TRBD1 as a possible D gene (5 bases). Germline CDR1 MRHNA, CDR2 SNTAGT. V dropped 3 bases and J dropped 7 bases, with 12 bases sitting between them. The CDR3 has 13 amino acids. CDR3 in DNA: TGTGCCAGCAGTGATCAGGGACTAAGTGGCTACACCTTC. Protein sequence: CASSDQGLSGYTF.

Here the CDR3 reads CASSPRDSQETQYF. CDR3 bases: TGTGCCAGCAGCCCCCGGGACTCGCAAGAGACCCAGTACTTC. The J gene is TRBJ2-5, the V gene TRBV7-9; D may be TRBD2 (6 bases). Germline loops: CDR1 SEHNR, CDR2 FQNEAQ (reference sequence). The CDR3 is made up of 14 amino acids. The germline V and J ends were trimmed by 5 bases and 2 bases, with 12 bases remaining between them.

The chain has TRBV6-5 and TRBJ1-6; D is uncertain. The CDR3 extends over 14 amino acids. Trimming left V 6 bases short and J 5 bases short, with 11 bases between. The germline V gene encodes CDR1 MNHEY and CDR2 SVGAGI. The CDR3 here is CASRRTGDNSPLHF. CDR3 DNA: TGTGCCAGCAGGAGGACGGGCGATAATTCACCCCTCCACTTT.

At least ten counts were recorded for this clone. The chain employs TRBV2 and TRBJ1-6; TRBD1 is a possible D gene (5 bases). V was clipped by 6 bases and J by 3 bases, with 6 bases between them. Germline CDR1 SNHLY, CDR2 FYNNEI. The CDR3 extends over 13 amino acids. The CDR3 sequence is CASRGDYNSPLHF. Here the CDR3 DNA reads TGTGCCAGCAGGGGGGACTATAATTCACCCCTCCACTTT.

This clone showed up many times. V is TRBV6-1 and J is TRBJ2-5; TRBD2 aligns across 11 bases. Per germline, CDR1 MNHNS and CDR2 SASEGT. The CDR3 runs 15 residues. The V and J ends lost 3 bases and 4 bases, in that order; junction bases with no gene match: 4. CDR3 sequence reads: CASSEGSGGAETQYF. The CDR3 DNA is TGTGCCAGCAGTGAGGGTAGCGGGGGGGCAGAGACCCAGTACTTC.